Included here is one TCR beta chain sequence, with context. Its cognate antigen is unknown. This CDR3 fails to terminate in the conserved phenylalanine or tryptophan, so it likely reflects a read error. The data derive from a study of response to subunit inactivated influenza vaccine. Germline loops: CDR1 MDHEN, CDR2 SYDVKM. Deletions cut 3 bases from V and 3 bases from J, with 8 bases between. The CDR3 is 14 residues long. Whole-study findings and limits: New T cells are recruited in small numbers by each seasonal influenza vaccination, according to the authors' suggestion.

In TCRdb, the RT-PCR reads were re-called with MiXCR into one record per CDR3 protein. The sample has about 520,000 distinct CDR3 sequences; approximately 7.3% are singletons. The chain has TRBV28 and TRBJ2-2; D not certain. The sequence was collected from a man in his fifties or sixties who received an inactivated influenza vaccine. Sequenced here: PBMCs from blood, sampled less than 30 months after vaccination. The CDR3 DNA sequence: TGTGCCAGCAGTTTTTTGGTGTACACCGGGGAGCTGTTTCTT. Its translation is CASSFLVYTGELFL.